One and the same sample provided the 28 T cell receptor beta chains below, sequenced in a study of T cells in Graves' hyperthyroidism and ophthalmopathy (dated by TCRdb to the late 2010s). The library was produced with multiplex PCR. TCRdb lists the instrument as Illumina HiSeq 2000. TCR beta CDR3 regions were amplified from RNA transcripts. The first round of RT-PCR for the TCR CDR3 was performed with the HTBI primer set and the Qiagen OneStep RT-PCR kit. The public reads were run again by TCRdb, first through fastp at Q25 and then through MiXCR, and only productive beta chains were kept. Merged by CDR3 protein, the rows form single entries marked with the most common genes and DNA. The sample table holds about 530,000 distinct CDR3 sequences, of which 15% to 20% were seen once. The ten largest account for about 16% of the sample. The sequenced sample was blood. Receptors were obtained from a woman aged 18-30 years with Graves' ophthalmopathy.

This clonotype occurred a few times. V and J are TRBV9 and TRBJ1-4; no definite D call. This CDR3 has 15 residues. Per germline, CDR1 SGDLS and CDR2 YYNGEE. V was trimmed by 5 bases and J by 3 bases, leaving 14 bases between them. The CDR3 is CASSPSRYSNEKLFF. CDR3 DNA sequence: TGTGCCAGCAGTCCGAGCAGGTATTCTAATGAAAAACTGTTTTTT.

This clonotype was seen more than once but under ten times. This sequence joins TRBV4-3 and TRBJ1-4, with a possible D match to TRBD1 (6 bases). The CDR3 is made up of 16 amino acids. CDR1 LGHNA and CDR2 YSLEER come from the germline V gene. Trimming left V 0 bases short and J 7 bases short, with 15 bases between. CDR3 nucleotides: TGCGCCAGCAGCCAAGAACGGGGGCTGCACGGTGAAAAACTGTTTTTT. Its protein is CASSQERGLHGEKLFF.

Notes on this clonotype: The junction departs from germline at one end; a sequencing error may be responsible. The genes are TRBV4-1 and TRBJ1-1; maybe TRBD1 (5 bases). The CDR3 consists of 14 residues. Germline assignment: CDR1 MGHRA and CDR2 YSYEKL. The CDR3 reads CASNQDPTDTEAFF. DNA for the CDR3: TGCGCCAGCAACCAAGATCCGACAGACACTGAAGCTTTCTTT.

A few counts support this clonotype. The chain has TRBV7-6 and TRBJ2-7; a weak D match, TRBD2 (7 bases). V was trimmed by 5 bases and J by 5 bases, leaving 16 bases between them. Germline CDR1 and CDR2: SGHVS and FNYEAQ. This CDR3 region has 14 residues. In nucleotides, the CDR3 is TGTGCCAGCAGCCAGAGGGGGGGCTCGGACGAGCAGTACTTC. As protein: CASSQRGGSDEQYF.

This clonotype was detected only a few times. This chain joins TRBV30 and TRBJ1-4; 9 bases are a match to TRBD1. With V trimmed by 4 bases and J by 7 bases, 10 bases remained unmatched. The CDR3 is 15 amino acids. Germline V gene sequence: CDR1 GTSNPN, CDR2 SVGIG (reference sequence). This CDR3 reads CAWTPSGTGPEKLFF. The CDR3 DNA follows: TGTGCCTGGACCCCTAGCGGGACAGGGCCTGAAAAACTGTTTTTT.

This clonotype was recorded at least ten times. The chain joins TRBV3-1 to TRBJ1-3; 7 positions match TRBD1. After removal of 0 bases from V and 4 bases from J, the junction contained 12 bases not matched to a gene. The germline gives CDR1 LGHDT, CDR2 YNNKEL (reference sequence). The CDR3 loop spans 18 amino acids. The CDR3 is CASSQDVGVRTGGNTIYF. The CDR3 DNA is TGTGCCAGCAGCCAAGATGTCGGGGTACGGACAGGCGGAAACACCATATATTTT.

V and J are TRBV20-1 and TRBJ2-1, with 8 bases aligning to TRBD2. The CDR3 runs to 13 residues. J gave up 9 bases and V 3 bases, and 7 bases lay outside the gene matches. CDR1 is DFQATT and CDR2 is SNEGSKA in the germline V gene (reference sequence). The CDR3 DNA reads TGCAGTGCTAGGGGGGGCGGGGGGAGTGAGCAGTTCTTC. Translation gives CSARGGGGSEQFF.

This clonotype was observed at least ten times. The chain carries TRBV28 and TRBJ2-7; D is possibly TRBD1 or TRBD2 (5 bases each). CDR1 and CDR2 from the germline V gene are MDHEN and SYDVKM. CDR3 size: 14 residues. V was trimmed by 3 bases and J by 3 bases, leaving 12 bases between them. This chain's CDR3 is CASSFLGELYEQYF. The DNA of the CDR3 is TGTGCCAGCAGTTTTCTAGGGGAGCTCTACGAGCAGTACTTC.

The chain links TRBV14 to TRBJ1-1; D not certain. Germline CDR1 reads SGHDN; CDR2 reads FVKESK. This CDR3 region has 16 residues. Trimming stripped 0 bases from V and 4 bases from J, with 15 bases between. CDR3 residues: CASSQDLKAGPTEAFF. The CDR3 region has the DNA TGTGCCAGCAGCCAAGATCTAAAGGCAGGACCCACTGAAGCTTTCTTT. The full variable domain, completed using reference TRBV14 and TRBJ1-1, is EAGVTQFPSHSVIEKGQTVTLRCDPISGHDNLYWYRRVMGKEIKFLLHFVKESKQDESGMPNNRFLAERTGGTYSTLKVQPAELEDSGVYFCASSQDLKAGPTEAFFGQGTRLTVV.

This clonotype came up many times. The J gene is TRBJ1-5, the V gene TRBV5-1; D not certain. Germline V gives CDR1 SGHRS, CDR2 YFSETQ. CDR3 length equals 13 residues. With 4 bases removed from V and 4 bases from J, the gap between germline ends came to 9 bases. The DNA for the CDR3 is TGCGCCAGCAGCCTACAGCCTAATCAGCCCCAGCATTTT. Protein product: CASSLQPNQPQHF. Looking up the rest from reference TRBV5-1 and TRBJ1-5 gives the full variable domain: KAGVTQTPRYLIKTRGQQVTLSCSPISGHRSVSWYQQTPGQGLQFLFEYFSETQRNKGNFPGRFSGRQFSNSRSEMNVSTLELGDSALYLCASSLQPNQPQHFGDGTRLSIL.

This clonotype showed up many times. This chain links TRBV20-1 with TRBJ1-5; 7 nucleotides line up with TRBD1. Per germline, CDR1 DFQATT and CDR2 SNEGSKA (reference sequence). V lost 6 bases and J lost 9; bases outside the gene matches: 2. This CDR3 has 10 residues. The CDR3 region is CSAGQRPQHF. The CDR3 coding sequence is TGCAGTGCGGGACAGAGGCCCCAGCATTTT.

The CDR3 spells CASSAGPGQGYEQYF. As DNA, the CDR3 is TGTGCCAGCAGCGCCGGACCGGGACAGGGCTACGAGCAGTACTTC. The rearrangement uses TRBV9 and TRBJ2-7; 9 bases fit TRBD1. This CDR3 is 15 amino acids long. Germline CDR1 reads SGDLS; CDR2 reads YYNGEE. The J segment lost 3 bases and the V segment lost 3 bases, leaving 7 bases of the junction unmatched. Full variable domain (remainder filled in from reference TRBV9 and TRBJ2-7): DSGVTQTPKHLITATGQRVTLRCSPRSGDLSVYWYQQSLDQGLQFLIQYYNGEERAKGNILERFSAQQFPDLHSELNLSSLELGDSALYFCASSAGPGQGYEQYFGPGTRLTVT.

This clonotype was picked up one time. This rearrangement joins TRBV2 to TRBJ2-5; 7 bases are shared with TRBD1. Germline CDR1 and CDR2: SNHLY and FYNNEI. This CDR3 is 15 amino acids long. Losses at the gene ends were 4 bases for V and 3 bases for J; bases not matched to a gene: 8. The chain's CDR3 is CASSGTSGQEETQYF. For the CDR3, the DNA is TGTGCCAGCAGTGGGACAAGCGGACAGGAAGAGACCCAGTACTTC.

Many counts were recorded for this clonotype. This rearrangement joins TRBV28 to TRBJ2-7; D possibly corresponds to TRBD1 (5 bases). The CDR3 has 14 amino acids. Germline CDR1 reads MDHEN; CDR2 reads SYDVKM. Trimming pared 5 bases from V and 6 bases from J, leaving 17 bases between. The CDR3 loop is CASSLGLQGSEQYF. In DNA, the CDR3 is TGTGCCAGCAGTCTTGGTCTCCAGGGTTCCGAGCAGTACTTC.

This clonotype has a count of ten or more. The rearrangement links TRBV3-1 to TRBJ1-2; the D gene is possibly TRBD1 (5 bases). This CDR3 region has 14 residues. Germline assignment: CDR1 LGHDT and CDR2 YNNKEL (reference sequence). Trimming removed 4 bases from V and 7 bases from J, with 16 bases in between. This CDR3 reads CASSPRTAQGGYTF. In DNA form, the CDR3 reads TGTGCCAGCAGCCCAAGGACTGCCCAGGGTGGCTACACCTTC.

CDR3 coding DNA: TGCAGTGCTATCTCACAGGGAACTCCGAACACCGGGGAGCTGTTTTTT. This encodes CSAISQGTPNTGELFF. The rearrangement uses TRBV20-1 and TRBJ2-2; tentative D call: TRBD1 (6 bases). Per germline, CDR1 DFQATT and CDR2 SNEGSKA (reference sequence). Trimming removed 4 bases from V and 0 bases from J, with 15 bases in between. The CDR3 is made up of 16 amino acids.

This chain uses TRBV7-2 with TRBJ1-1, with D uncertain. CDR3 length: 14 amino acids. Germline loops: CDR1 SGHTA, CDR2 FQGNSA. V was shortened by 0 bases and J by 4 bases, with 9 bases between the two germline ends. CDR3 in amino acids: CASSLALGFTEAFF. The CDR3 nucleotides read TGTGCCAGCAGCTTAGCTCTGGGGTTCACTGAAGCTTTCTTT.

This clonotype was counted only a few times. The J gene is TRBJ1-2, the V gene TRBV6-5; TRBD1 aligns across 7 bases. Losses at the gene ends were 0 bases for V and 0 bases for J; bases not matched to a gene: 4. Germline V CDR1 and CDR2: MNHEY, SVGAGI. The CDR3 consists of 16 residues. The CDR3 bases are TGTGCCAGCAGTTACTCAGGGGGCAGTCCTAACTATGGCTACACCTTC. Residues: CASSYSGGSPNYGYTF.

This clonotype has ten or more counts. The chain uses TRBV20-1 and TRBJ2-3, with TRBD2 matching over 10 bases. This CDR3 spans 13 amino acids. Germline trimming cut 3 bases from V and 10 bases from J; bases unmatched to any gene: 7. Germline CDR1 DFQATT, CDR2 SNEGSKA (reference sequence). Written as DNA, the CDR3 is TGCAGTGCTAGCACTGGACTAGCGGACCCGCAGTATTTT. Amino acids: CSASTGLADPQYF.

This clonotype was detected ten times or more. The rearrangement joins TRBV10-1 to TRBJ2-2, with 8 nucleotides matching TRBD2. This CDR3 spans 17 amino acids. J gave up 0 bases and V 0 bases, and 3 bases lay outside the gene matches. Germline V gene sequence: CDR1 WNHNN, CDR2 SYGVQD (reference sequence). CDR3 coding DNA: TGCGCCAGCAGTGAGTCGGTGGGACTAGCGAACACCGGGGAGCTGTTTTTT. Its protein is CASSESVGLANTGELFF.

J is TRBJ2-4 and V is TRBV14, with a tentative D call TRBD1 (5 bases). The V gene's germline CDR1 is SGHDN and CDR2 FVKESK. This CDR3 comprises 13 residues. V was clipped by 3 bases and J by 16 bases, with 19 bases between them. CDR3 bases: TGTGCCAGCAGCCAGAAGATCGGACAAGGAAAATACTTC. Translation gives CASSQKIGQGKYF.

This clonotype was seen only a few times. A read error may be the cause here, since a much bigger clone is one base away. The V and J genes are TRBV7-2 and TRBJ2-7; D possibly matches TRBD1 or TRBD2 (5 bases each). Germline lookup yields CDR1 SGHTA and CDR2 FQGNSA. The V and J ends lost 7 bases and 8 bases respectively, with 12 bases between them. The CDR3 has 11 amino acids. CDR3 residues: CASTGTNKQYF. DNA for the CDR3: TGTGCCAGCACAGGGACGAACAAGCAGTACTTC.

Many counts were recorded for this clonotype. CDR3 nucleotide sequence: TGCGCCAGCAGCTTGGGTGACAGCTCCTATAATTCACCCCTCCACTTT. Amino acids: CASSLGDSSYNSPLHF. This chain uses TRBV5-1 with TRBJ1-6, with D tentatively TRBD1 (5 bases). V lost 0 bases and J lost 0, with 7 bases in between. Germline V gene lookup returns CDR1 SGHRS and CDR2 YFSETQ. CDR3 size: 16 residues.

The V and J genes are TRBV2 and TRBJ2-3; 16 positions match TRBD2. Losses at the gene ends were 5 bases for V and 5 bases for J; bases not matched to a gene: 7. The germline CDR1 and CDR2 sequences are SNHLY and FYNNEI. The CDR3 contains 17 residues. The CDR3 nucleotides are TGTGCCAGCAGTACAGGGACTAGCGGGGGGGCAAGAGATACGCAGTATTTT. Translated: CASSTGTSGGARDTQYF.

The chain recombines TRBV7-9 with TRBJ2-1; the match to TRBD2 covers 8 bases. After removal of 4 bases from V and 4 bases from J, the junction contained 9 bases not matched to a gene. The CDR3 is 16 residues long. Per the germline V gene, CDR1 is SEHNR and CDR2 is FQNEAQ (reference sequence). CDR3 sequence reads: CASSSAGGGMYNEQFF. CDR3 in DNA: TGTGCCAGCAGCTCCGCGGGGGGCGGGATGTACAATGAGCAGTTCTTC.

V is TRBV5-5 and J is TRBJ2-5; a weak D match, TRBD2 (6 bases). The germline V gene encodes CDR1 SGHKS and CDR2 YYEKEE (reference sequence). V gave up 0 bases and J gave up 5 bases, with 20 bases separating them. The CDR3 has 17 residues. In DNA, the CDR3 is TGTGCCAGCAGCTTGGTGGGGGGTACGGCTAGAATTGAGACCCAGTACTTC. It yields the protein CASSLVGGTARIETQYF.

The rearrangement joins TRBV29-1 to TRBJ1-2; a weak D match, TRBD1 (5 bases). Trimming stripped 6 bases from V and 8 bases from J, with 19 bases between. This CDR3 is 13 amino acids long. Germline values: CDR1 SQVTM, CDR2 ANQGSEA. Here the CDR3 reads CSVMYGAGRGYTF. CDR3 coding DNA: TGCAGCGTGATGTATGGGGCAGGGCGAGGCTACACCTTC. The full variable domain, rest sourced from reference TRBV29-1 and TRBJ1-2, is SAVISQKPSRDICQRGTSLTIQCQVDSQVTMMFWYRQQPGQSLTLIATANQGSEATYESGFVIDKFPISRPNLTFSTLTVSNMSPEDSSIYLCSVMYGAGRGYTFGSGTRLTVV.

For this clonotype: This could be a read error, since a much larger clone is one nucleotide away. The rearrangement uses TRBV30 and TRBJ1-2, with D uncertain. The ends were cut back, 3 bases at V and 4 bases at J, with 12 bases in the middle. CDR3 length: 13 amino acids. Germline V gives CDR1 GTSNPN, CDR2 SVGIG (reference sequence). The CDR3: CAWRNPDGYGYTF. CDR3 in DNA: TGTGCCTGGAGAAACCCGGATGGCTATGGCTACACCTTC.